The entry below gives a single T cell receptor beta chain sequence along with its context. Per germline, CDR1 ENHRY and CDR2 SYGVKD. Trimming removed 5 bases at V and 11 bases at J, with 16 bases between. The CDR3 sequence is 13 residues long. As processed by the authors: How many nucleated cells were present was estimated from reference gene primer amplification. Data came from immunoSEQ multiplex PCR; TCRdb stores just in-frame clones and leaves some out. V, J and clone size are those of that table, while D and trimming were read from the DNA. Among some 87,000 clones listed, about 89% were seen once. This sample is drawn from a study of blood T cell repertoires in COVID-19. In the study overall: Acute and convalescent COVID-19 specimens originated in the United States, Italy and Spain. PBMCs, B-cell-depleted T cells, or T cells provided the cDNA or gDNA that made up the material.

Sequencing was performed on peripheral blood. The genes are TRBV10-3 and TRBJ1-5, with TRBD1 as a possible D gene (5 bases). This receptor was taken from an older woman with acute or convalescent COVID-19. CDR3 in amino acids: CAISTGDVGSQHF. In DNA form, the CDR3 reads TGTGCCATCAGTACGGGGGACGTTGGGTCCCAGCATTTT.